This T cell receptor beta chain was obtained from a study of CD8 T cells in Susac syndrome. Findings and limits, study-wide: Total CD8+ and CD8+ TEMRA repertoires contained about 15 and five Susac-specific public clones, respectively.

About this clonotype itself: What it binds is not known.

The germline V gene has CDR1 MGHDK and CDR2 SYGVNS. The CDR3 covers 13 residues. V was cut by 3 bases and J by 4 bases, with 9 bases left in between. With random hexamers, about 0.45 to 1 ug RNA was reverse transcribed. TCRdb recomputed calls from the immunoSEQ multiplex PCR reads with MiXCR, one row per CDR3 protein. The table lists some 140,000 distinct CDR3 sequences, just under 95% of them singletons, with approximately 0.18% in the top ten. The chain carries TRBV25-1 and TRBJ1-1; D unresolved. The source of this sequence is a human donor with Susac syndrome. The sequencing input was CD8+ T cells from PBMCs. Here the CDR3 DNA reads TGTGCCAGCAGTGAGTACGACGGCACTGAAGCTTTCTTT. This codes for CASSEYDGTEAFF.